The 30 T cell receptor beta chains below were found in one sample sequenced in a study of T cells after posttransplantation cyclophosphamide. Some clones are missing from TCRdb's copy, which holds only in-frame ones; the method was immunoSEQ multiplex PCR. The data contain approximately 7,000 clones, 81% of them seen just once; the ten biggest clones take up 20% to 25%. A marrow graft followed busulfan-fludarabine conditioning, with cyclophosphamide on days +3 and +4. The sample here was PBMCs, taken after allogeneic stem cell transplant with posttransplant cyclophosphamide. The receptors stem from a female patient between 50 and 59 years old who received an allogeneic stem cell transplant from a related donor, was CMV-positive, and had no GVHD. The graft donor may have given rise to some T cells.

This clone is a singleton in its sample. V and J are TRBV15 and TRBJ2-7; 7 bases are a match to TRBD2. The germline gives CDR1 LNHNV, CDR2 YYDKDF (reference sequence). The CDR3 is made up of 14 amino acids. The V segment lost 0 bases and the J segment 4 bases; nucleotides outside the gene matches: 3. The CDR3 nucleotides read TGTGCCACCAGCAGAGATCTAGCGGAGTACGAGCAGTACTTC. Translation gives CATSRDLAEYEQYF.

The rearrangement joins TRBV5-5 to TRBJ2-7; unclear D gene. This CDR3 spans 14 amino acids. CDR1 and CDR2 from the germline V gene are SGHKS and YYEKEE (reference sequence). The germline V and J ends were trimmed by 0 bases and 1 base, with 8 bases remaining between them. CDR3: CASSLVGRSYEQYF. For the CDR3, the DNA is TGTGCCAGCAGCTTGGTTGGCAGATCCTACGAGCAGTACTTC.

The chain recombines TRBV5-1 with TRBJ2-7; 14 nucleotides match TRBD2. V trimming: 1 base; J trimming: 0 bases; junction bases outside the gene matches: 15. This CDR3 is 21 amino acids long. The germline V gene encodes CDR1 SGHRS and CDR2 YFSETQ. The CDR3 DNA sequence: TGCGCCAGCAGCTTGTTGAGTGGGACTAGCGGGAGTAGCGGCAGCTCCTACGAGCAGTACTTC. Translation: CASSLLSGTSGSSGSSYEQYF.

The CDR3 protein is CASSGTGDDYGYTF. CDR3 nucleotide sequence: TGTGCCAGTAGTGGGACAGGGGACGACTATGGCTACACCTTC. The chain joins TRBV19 to TRBJ1-2; 10 bases align to TRBD1. From germline, CDR1 is LNHDA and CDR2 SQIVND (reference sequence). Losses at the gene ends were 5 bases for V and 3 bases for J; bases not matched to a gene: 3. CDR3 length: 14 residues.

By its share, this clone is medium-sized. The rearrangement joins TRBV2 to TRBJ2-2; D gene unclear. Trimming left V 4 bases short and J 2 bases short, with 11 bases between. Germline assignment: CDR1 SNHLY and CDR2 FYNNEI. The CDR3 has 15 amino acids. The CDR3 spells CASSVSPRNTGELFF. The CDR3 DNA reads as TGTGCCAGCAGTGTGAGTCCGAGAAACACCGGGGAGCTGTTTTTT. Together with reference TRBV2 and TRBJ2-2, the CDR3 gives the full variable domain: EPEVTQTPSHQVTQMGQEVILRCVPISNHLYFYWYRQILGQKVEFLVSFYNNEISEKSEIFDDQFSVERPDGSNFTLKIRSTKLEDSAMYFCASSVSPRNTGELFFGEGSRLTVL.

This clone showed up just a few times. The chain joins TRBV7-9 to TRBJ2-7, with TRBD1 matching 7 bases. The CDR3 extends over 14 amino acids. Germline V lookup: CDR1 SEHNR, CDR2 FQNEAQ (reference sequence). V shed 2 bases, J shed 5 bases, and the junction held 6 bases outside the gene matches. The CDR3, as DNA: TGTGCCAGCAGCTTACAATACAGGGGTAACGAGCAGTACTTC. Encoded protein: CASSLQYRGNEQYF.

The chain recombines TRBV10-3 with TRBJ2-5; D call uncertain. Germline V lookup: CDR1 ENHRY, CDR2 SYGVKD. The V end lost 7 bases, the J end lost 5 bases, and 14 bases lay between the germline ends. The CDR3 has 13 residues. The DNA for the CDR3 is TGTGCCATCAAGGCCCCGGGTGGGGAGACCCAGTACTTC. Protein sequence: CAIKAPGGETQYF.

The rearrangement links TRBV11-3 to TRBJ2-3; no firm D call. CDR3 length equals 13 residues. Trimming removed 5 bases at V and 4 bases at J, with 10 bases between. Germline CDR1 reads SGHNT; CDR2 reads YENEEA. CDR3: CASSPYPADTQYF. The CDR3 region has the DNA TGTGCCAGCAGCCCCTACCCCGCAGATACGCAGTATTTT. Full variable domain (outside the CDR3, taken from reference TRBV11-3 and TRBJ2-3): EAGVVQSPRYKIIEKKQPVAFWCNPISGHNTLYWYLQNLGQGPELLIRYENEEAVDDSQLPKDRFSAERLKGVDSTLKIQPAELGDSAVYLCASSPYPADTQYFGPGTRLTVL.

The V call is TRBV19, the J call TRBJ1-1; TRBD1 matches 7 bases. Germline assignment: CDR1 LNHDA and CDR2 SQIVND (reference sequence). This CDR3 has 15 residues. V gave up 5 bases and J gave up 4 bases; unmatched junction bases: 10. The CDR3 region has the DNA TGTGCCAGTAGTGGACAAACAGGGGACGCCACTGAAGCTTTCTTT. Protein product: CASSGQTGDATEAFF.

This chain joins TRBV6-1 and TRBJ1-2; D possibly corresponds to TRBD1 (6 bases). Trimming pared 2 bases from V and 4 bases from J, leaving 17 bases between. Germline V gene lookup returns CDR1 MNHNS and CDR2 SASEGT. The CDR3 consists of 16 residues. The CDR3 spells CASSESPPTGLYGYTF. The CDR3 nucleotides read TGTGCCAGCAGTGAATCCCCCCCGACAGGACTCTATGGCTACACCTTC.

The chain recombines TRBV4-1 with TRBJ1-1; D unresolved. Germline loops: CDR1 MGHRA, CDR2 YSYEKL. V gave up 0 bases and J gave up 0 bases, with 8 bases separating them. This CDR3 comprises 15 residues. In nucleotides, the CDR3 is TGCGCCAGCAGCCAAGAAACAGCAGTGAACACTGAAGCTTTCTTT. Translated: CASSQETAVNTEAFF.

The J gene is TRBJ2-3, the V gene TRBV27, with D perhaps TRBD1 (6 bases). Germline V gives CDR1 MNHEY, CDR2 SMNVEV (reference sequence). Trimming cost V 4 bases and J 2 bases, with 16 bases left between them. The CDR3 has 16 residues. The CDR3 loop reads CASSSRTVSNTDTQYF. DNA of the CDR3: TGTGCCAGCAGTTCCAGGACAGTTTCTAACACAGATACGCAGTATTTT.

The rearrangement links TRBV4-2 to TRBJ2-1, with a possible D match to TRBD2 (6 bases). The germline CDR1 and CDR2 sequences are LGHNA and YNFKEQ. V was pared by 3 bases and J by 5 bases, with 20 bases between. The CDR3 has 17 residues. CDR3 DNA sequence: TGTGCCAGCAGCCAGGGCCAAAGGGCGGGAATAGACAATGAGCAGTTCTTC. Its protein product is CASSQGQRAGIDNEQFF.

CDR3 in amino acids: CASPQVNTGELFF. The CDR3 nucleotides read TGTGCCAGCCCCCAGGTGAACACCGGGGAGCTGTTTTTT. The chain combines TRBV21-1 with TRBJ2-2; no DNA check was done on the table's D call, TRBD1. TRBV21-1 is an annotated pseudogene. The CDR3 sequence is 13 residues long.

The rearrangement joins TRBV6-6 to TRBJ2-2; tentative D call: TRBD2 (6 bases). With 2 bases removed from V and 8 bases from J, the gap between germline ends came to 9 bases. From germline, CDR1 is MNHNY and CDR2 SVGAGI (reference sequence). This CDR3 has 13 residues. The CDR3 here is CASSYRDLGELFF. CDR3 nucleotides: TGTGCCAGCAGTTACAGGGACTTGGGGGAGCTGTTTTTT.

The chain joins TRBV9 to TRBJ2-7; 12 bases fit TRBD1. V dropped 0 bases and J dropped 2; count of bases not matched to a gene: 3. Germline V gene lookup returns CDR1 SGDLS and CDR2 YYNGEE. CDR3 length: 16 amino acids. CDR3 in amino acids: CASSVGGTGGAYEQYF. DNA of the CDR3: TGTGCCAGCAGCGTAGGAGGGACAGGGGGCGCCTACGAGCAGTACTTC.

The gene calls are TRBV7-6 and TRBJ2-3; D might be TRBD2 (7 bases). V was cut by 5 bases and J by 1 base, with 13 bases left in between. The CDR3 totals 15 residues. Germline-derived CDR1 and CDR2 are SGHVS and FNYEAQ. The CDR3 is CASSGLGGGTDTQYF. CDR3 DNA: TGTGCCAGCAGCGGGTTAGGGGGGGGCACAGATACGCAGTATTTT.

This chain links TRBV7-2 with TRBJ1-5; 8 bases match TRBD1. Germline assignment: CDR1 SGHTA and CDR2 FQGNSA. The CDR3 spans 14 residues. V was pared by 5 bases and J by 4 bases, with 4 bases of the junction left unmatched. Written as DNA, the CDR3 is TGTGCCAGCAGCACCCACAGGGGGAATCAGCCCCAGCATTTT. This translates into CASSTHRGNQPQHF.

The genes are TRBV5-1 and TRBJ2-1, with 8 bases lining up with TRBD2. Germline V CDR1 and CDR2: SGHRS, YFSETQ. This CDR3 has 15 amino acids. After removal of 4 bases from V and 5 bases from J, the junction contained 8 bases not matched to a gene. CDR3 sequence reads: CASSRGSGGNNEQFF. CDR3 DNA: TGCGCCAGCAGCCGCGGGTCGGGGGGGAACAATGAGCAGTTCTTC.

This chain joins TRBV7-9 and TRBJ2-2; 8 nucleotides match TRBD2. This CDR3 contains 15 residues. V shed 6 bases, J shed 1 base, and the junction held 4 bases outside the gene matches. In germline, CDR1 is SEHNR, CDR2 FQNEAQ (reference sequence). CDR3: CASRLAEGNTGELFF. The CDR3 region has the DNA TGTGCCAGCAGACTAGCGGAGGGGAACACCGGGGAGCTGTTTTTT. The complete variable domain, with remaining parts taken from reference TRBV7-9 and TRBJ2-2, reads DTGVSQNPRHKITKRGQNVTFRCDPISEHNRLYWYRQTLGQGPEFLTYFQNEAQLEKSRLLSDRFSAERPKGSFSTLEIQRTEQGDSAMYLCASRLAEGNTGELFFGEGSRLTVL.

The gene calls are TRBV29-1 and TRBJ2-2; D unresolved. Between the trimmed V and J ends, which lost 3 bases and 0 bases, there was a span of 8 bases. Germline CDR1 SQVTM, CDR2 ANQGSEA. This CDR3 region has 14 residues. Here the CDR3 DNA reads TGCAGCGTTGAGGTACAGACGAACACCGGGGAGCTGTTTTTT. It encodes CSVEVQTNTGELFF.

This clone was counted only a few times. This sequence joins TRBV7-9 and TRBJ2-2; 9 bases agree with TRBD2. V was clipped by 2 bases and J by 7 bases; unmatched bases: 8. The CDR3 covers 16 residues. In germline, CDR1 is SEHNR, CDR2 FQNEAQ (reference sequence). DNA for the CDR3: TGTGCCAGCAGCTTAATTGGGTCTAGCGGGAACGGGGAGCTGTTTTTT. Translating gives CASSLIGSSGNGELFF.

This clone was recorded a few times. The gene calls are TRBV20-1 and TRBJ1-2; unclear D gene. The germline V gene has CDR1 DFQATT and CDR2 SNEGSKA (reference sequence). There are 11 residues in the CDR3. The germline V and J ends were trimmed by 6 bases and 1 base, with 6 bases remaining between them. The CDR3 spells CSAPFNYGYTF. Here the CDR3 DNA reads TGCAGTGCCCCTTTTAACTATGGCTACACCTTC.

V and J are TRBV9 and TRBJ2-2; 11 nucleotides align to TRBD2. Germline CDR1 is SGDLS and CDR2 is YYNGEE. This CDR3 spans 16 amino acids. Germline trimming cut 3 bases from V and 5 bases from J; bases unmatched to any gene: 6. The CDR3 region has the DNA TGTGCCAGCAGCGCCGGACTAGCGGGTCCAACCGGGGAGCTGTTTTTT. It codes for CASSAGLAGPTGELFF.

In DNA form, the CDR3 reads TGCGCCAGCAGCCCCAGCGGGCCCGGGGAGACCCAGTACTTC. This sequence encodes CASSPSGPGETQYF. The chain carries TRBV5-1 and TRBJ2-5; TRBD2 is a possible D gene (6 bases). Germline V gives CDR1 SGHRS, CDR2 YFSETQ. Trimming removed 4 bases from V and 5 bases from J, with 15 bases in between. This CDR3 has 14 amino acids.

The V call is TRBV5-4, the J call TRBJ1-4, with no clear D. CDR1 and CDR2 from the germline V gene are SGHNT and YYREEE (reference sequence). The CDR3 runs to 13 residues. Trimming took 4 bases from V and 5 from J, leaving 9 bases between them. The CDR3 DNA is TGTGCCAGCAGCCTGAATAGAAATGAAAAACTGTTTTTT. Residues: CASSLNRNEKLFF.

The chain uses TRBV19 and TRBJ1-2, with D hard to call. Trimming stripped 3 bases from V and 9 bases from J, with 14 bases between. CDR1 is LNHDA, CDR2 SQIVND, per germline (reference sequence). CDR3 size: 13 residues. The CDR3 sequence is CASSISQRDSYTF. CDR3 nucleotide sequence: TGTGCCAGTAGTATCAGCCAGAGAGACAGCTACACCTTC.

V and J are TRBV19 and TRBJ2-3, with 9 positions matching TRBD1. Unmatched junction bases numbered 21, after V lost 9 bases and J lost 5 bases. This CDR3 contains 18 residues. CDR1 is LNHDA and CDR2 is SQIVND in the germline V gene (reference sequence). The CDR3 nucleotides are TGTGCCAGCAAGACGAGGGGACAGGGTACTACCCACGGAGATACGCAGTATTTT. This encodes CASKTRGQGTTHGDTQYF.

The table lists this clone with a count of one. The gene calls are TRBV5-4 and TRBJ2-2; possible D gene TRBD1, 6 bases. Trimming stripped 6 bases from V and 5 bases from J, with 14 bases between. Germline assignment: CDR1 SGHNT and CDR2 YYREEE (reference sequence). The CDR3 totals 14 residues. The CDR3 loop reads CASTTGLGTGELFF. CDR3 bases: TGTGCCAGCACAACAGGGCTGGGTACCGGGGAGCTGTTTTTT.

By frequency in the sample, this clone is medium-sized. The V call is TRBV2, the J call TRBJ1-6; TRBD1 is a possible D gene (6 bases). Germline lookup yields CDR1 SNHLY and CDR2 FYNNEI. This CDR3 has 15 residues. V was shortened by 7 bases and J by 0 bases, with 10 bases between the two germline ends. CDR3 residues: CASTGQSSYNSPLHF. The DNA of the CDR3 is TGTGCCAGCACCGGACAGAGCTCCTATAATTCACCCCTCCACTTT.